This T cell receptor beta chain is drawn from a study of blood T cells in healthy people across ages. Next came a second PCR, run for roughly 6 to 11 cycles, which used a sample-barcoded 5' primer along with a J-beta primer mix. Using its own MiXCR run on the 5' RACE reads, TCRdb lists one record per CDR3 protein. The table includes some 370,000 distinct CDR3 sequences, about 55% detected once. Sample: blood. The source is a man in his 60s in good health.

CDR3 DNA: TGTGCCAGCAGCCCCCGAGGGACGGCCCTACCCCATGAGCAGTTCTTC. This sequence encodes CASSPRGTALPHEQFF. The V gene is TRBV3-1, the J gene TRBJ2-1, with D possibly being TRBD1 or TRBD2 (5 bases each). Germline loops: CDR1 LGHDT, CDR2 YNNKEL (reference sequence). The CDR3 runs to 16 residues. The ends were cut back, 4 bases at V and 8 bases at J, with 21 bases in the middle.